These T cell receptor beta chains were read from a single sample in a study of PD-1 blockade in mismatch repair-deficient tumors. Profiling relied on immunoSEQ multiplex PCR, and the TCRdb table lists in-frame clones only, not all of them. The sample has some 130,000 clones, almost 90% seen once. Specimen: peripheral blood, collected 72 weeks after starting pembrolizumab. These receptors were taken from an adult with mismatch repair-deficient cancer. The conserved cysteine and the conserved F or W are not part of the CDR3 here. The order of the fields is J gene, V gene, CDR3 protein.

J gene: TRBJ2-4; V gene: TRBV10-3; CDR3 protein: AISASPERGTKNIQY
J gene: TRBJ2-7; V gene: TRBV28; CDR3 protein: ASSWGGQGWEQY
J gene: TRBJ2-6; V gene: TRBV29-1; CDR3 protein: SVLFAGTVGPGANVLT
J gene: TRBJ2-7; V gene: TRBV4-3; CDR3 protein: ASSQVIGGYEQY
J gene: TRBJ2-7; V gene: TRBV18; CDR3 protein: ASSPPVGTEQY
J gene: TRBJ1-1; V gene: TRBV7-6; CDR3 protein: ASSFQAGGTEAF
J gene: TRBJ2-3; V gene: TRBV6-5; CDR3 protein: ASSYSAEQDTQY
J gene: TRBJ2-2; V gene: TRBV6-5; CDR3 protein: ASSPRETEAGELF
J gene: TRBJ2-3; V gene: TRBV9; CDR3 protein: ASSVLGTATSTDTQY
J gene: TRBJ1-1; V gene: TRBV29-1; CDR3 protein: SVAGQPNTEAF
J gene: TRBJ1-2; V gene: TRBV2; CDR3 protein: ASMGGANYGYT
J gene: TRBJ2-7; V gene: TRBV18; CDR3 protein: ASSPGYYEQY
J gene: TRBJ2-2; V gene: TRBV19; CDR3 protein: ASSIVGGDNTGELF
J gene: TRBJ2-7; V gene: TRBV19; CDR3 protein: ASSIEPGYEQY
J gene: TRBJ2-1; V gene: TRBV19; CDR3 protein: ASISSGYNEQF
J gene: TRBJ2-7; V gene: TRBV4-1; CDR3 protein: ASSQDRGNEQY
J gene: TRBJ2-1; V gene: TRBV4-3; CDR3 protein: ASSPNGASRNNEQF
J gene: TRBJ2-7; V gene: TRBV7-9; CDR3 protein: ASSLQLDYEQY
J gene: TRBJ1-2; V gene: TRBV6-5; CDR3 protein: ASSTGTDYT
J gene: TRBJ2-6; V gene: TRBV28; CDR3 protein: ASSPVGANVLT
J gene: TRBJ2-7; V gene: TRBV14; CDR3 protein: ASSLSGRPYEQY
J gene: TRBJ2-1; V gene: TRBV7-3; CDR3 protein: ASSLSPRPGYNEQF
J gene: TRBJ2-5; V gene: TRBV9; CDR3 protein: ASSPQGVITETQY
J gene: TRBJ2-3; V gene: TRBV7-6; CDR3 protein: ASSSSLAYTDTQY
J gene: TRBJ2-5; V gene: TRBV7-6; CDR3 protein: ASSLGLAGRGRETQY
J gene: TRBJ2-3; V gene: TRBV28; CDR3 protein: ASSLVATTQY
J gene: TRBJ2-1; V gene: TRBV28; CDR3 protein: ASSLTTGPSYNEQF
J gene: TRBJ2-1; V gene: TRBV6-4; CDR3 protein: ASSGRNSGNYNEQF
J gene: TRBJ1-1; V gene: TRBV29-1; CDR3 protein: SVQTGGLNTEAF
J gene: TRBJ2-7; V gene: TRBV12-1; CDR3 protein: ASSLGLPRA
J gene: TRBJ2-3; V gene: TRBV6-5; CDR3 protein: ASSRASGRTDTQY
J gene: TRBJ1-2; V gene: TRBV4-3; CDR3 protein: ASSQTLDSYGYT
J gene: TRBJ2-7; V gene: TRBV10-1; CDR3 protein: ASSGPWDRLMYEQY
J gene: TRBJ2-7; V gene: TRBV19; CDR3 protein: ASSGLAGGGGSYEQY
J gene: TRBJ2-7; V gene: TRBV14; CDR3 protein: ASSQVTSSRSYEQY
J gene: TRBJ2-3; V gene: TRBV6-6; CDR3 protein: ASSQRMDTQY
J gene: TRBJ2-7; V gene: TRBV10-2; CDR3 protein: ASSPGASGSILTYEQY
J gene: TRBJ1-1; V gene: TRBV5-1; CDR3 protein: ASSQMGGNTEAF
J gene: TRBJ2-1; V gene: TRBV29-1; CDR3 protein: SVEEGNNEQF
J gene: TRBJ1-5; V gene: TRBV19; CDR3 protein: ASSIYQGVEQPQH
J gene: TRBJ2-2; V gene: TRBV7-8; CDR3 protein: ASSQHFHRANTGELF
J gene: TRBJ2-7; V gene: TRBV4-3; CDR3 protein: ASSQDLPGQSYEQY
J gene: TRBJ1-3; V gene: TRBV5-1; CDR3 protein: ASSSRGTGNTIY
J gene: TRBJ1-3; V gene: TRBV6-1; CDR3 protein: ASNQGLHSGNTIY
J gene: TRBJ2-5; V gene: TRBV4-1; CDR3 protein: ASSQDGGASGETQY
J gene: TRBJ1-2; V gene: TRBV5-1; CDR3 protein: ASSPPRKGNYGYT
J gene: TRBJ1-5; V gene: TRBV5-8; CDR3 protein: ASSRLGESNQPQH
J gene: TRBJ2-4; V gene: TRBV27; CDR3 protein: ASSLKGWGNIQY
J gene: TRBJ2-3; V gene: TRBV30; CDR3 protein: AWSVPWVGEPDTQY
J gene: TRBJ2-1; V gene: TRBV11-2; CDR3 protein: ASSLEWSSYNEQF
J gene: TRBJ2-2; V gene: TRBV5-7; CDR3 protein: ASSLWGRGWNTGELF
J gene: TRBJ2-2; V gene: TRBV10-3; CDR3 protein: AIREGNTGELF
J gene: TRBJ1-1; V gene: TRBV30; CDR3 protein: AWSAGQEAF
J gene: TRBJ1-3; V gene: TRBV6-5; CDR3 protein: ASSYSSGTGNTIY
J gene: TRBJ2-4; V gene: TRBV2; CDR3 protein: ASSELDTAKNIQY